This TCR beta chain was captured by sequencing in a study of blood T cells in healthy people across ages. From germline, CDR1 is MNHNY and CDR2 SVGAGI (reference sequence). V was clipped by 4 bases and J by 7 bases; unmatched bases: 13. This CDR3 is built from 16 residues. The study recruited healthy Caucasian donors from Russia who were aged roughly 6 to 95. A second PCR, run for roughly 7 to 11 cycles, used a sample-barcoded 5' primer plus a J-beta primer mix. TCRdb fed the 5' RACE reads into MiXCR, producing one record per CDR3 protein. The profile covers over 750,000 distinct CDR3 sequences, with about 25% appearing a single time and around 9.2% taken by the ten largest. This clonotype appeared a few times. These data were also reused for a study on T cells of mothers and their children. That source notes: At approximately 1.5 ug per 15 ul, all of the extracted RNA went into cDNA synthesis.

The sequence came from a boy between 10 and 17 years old in good health. The sequenced material came from blood. V gene TRBV6-6 combines with J gene TRBJ2-4; 7 bases line up with TRBD1. The chain's CDR3 is CASSSPTGQSTNIQYF. In nucleotides, the CDR3 is TGTGCCAGCAGTTCTCCGACAGGGCAATCCACGAACATTCAGTACTTC.